This T cell receptor (beta chain) was recovered during a study of CD8 T cells in Susac syndrome (dated by TCRdb to 2018 to 2020). Regarding the study in general: Repertoire sequencing was used to test whether CD8+ T cell activation and differentiation in Susac syndrome was antigen driven. Clonality of the CD8+ T cell repertoire was compared between around 13 healthy donors, roughly 14 Susac syndrome patients and roughly 15 multiple sclerosis patients. Overall results and qualifications from the work: The TCR sequencing and HLA analysis was acknowledged to have included a relatively small number of individuals.

With respect to this clonotype: Its antigen is unknown. Base qualities are missing; no much larger clone stands one base away.

High-throughput TCR beta sequencing profiled peripheral blood CD8+ and CD4+ T cells from healthy donors, Susac syndrome patients and multiple sclerosis patients. The multiple sclerosis controls were treatment-naive patients whose relapsing-remitting disease, either stable or active, fulfilled the revised McDonald criteria. Bulk CD8+ and CD4+ T cells were purified magnetically by negative isolation, whereas CD8+ TEMRA cells were enriched by FACS. Blood was collected in EDTA tubes and processed within 24 hours, with PBMCs isolated through density gradient centrifugation. PBMCs intended for TCR sequencing were cryopreserved in liquid nitrogen and were subsequently thawed in a 37 degrees C water bath. The sorted or isolated CD4+, CD8+ and CD8+ TEMRA cells had a purity of 90% or higher. V and J are truncated by 6 bases and 0 bases respectively, leaving an intervening sequence of 12 bases. CDR1 and CDR2 (LNHDA, SQIVND) derive from the germline V gene (reference sequence). The CDR3 goes from the cysteine to the phenylalanine over 15 residues. Only the CDR3 part of the read is kept: 45 bases, read in frame from the first base.

RNA was extracted with the RNeasy kit and about 0.5 to 1 ug was reverse transcribed using random hexamers. TCR beta CDR3 regions were amplified with the immunoSEQ multiplex PCR assay covering 54 Vbeta and 13 Jbeta segments. PCR amplification bias was corrected using a synthetic template baseline for primer optimization and computational correction. On the study's bioinformatics: Reads were annotated to V, D and J genes per IMGT and analyzed with immunoSEQ Analyzer, keeping only productive sequences. To calculate clonality, Shannon entropy was normalized by log2 of the number of productive unique sequences and then subtracted from one. For each patient and control, public and private clones were evaluated within the 100 most prevalent clones. Clones were defined as Susac-specific if absent from the healthy and MS cohorts, from over a thousand published viral clones and from other ImmuneACCESS disease sequences. TCRdb reworked the public reads: Q25 trimming with fastp, MiXCR clone assembly, productive beta chains retained. When rows share a CDR3 protein, they turn into one entry using the most common DNA and genes. These V and J calls derive from TCRdb rather than the authors' analysis. Across this sample there are approximately 120,000 distinct CDR3 sequences, with 93% seen only once. Over 0.3% of the sample is taken by the ten largest.

This TCR derives from a human donor with multiple sclerosis. The chain joins TRBV19 to TRBJ1-5, with no confident D gene call. Material: CD8+ T cells from PBMCs. The CDR3 protein is CASSAYYDSNQPQHF. In nucleotide form, the sequence is TGTGCCAGTAGCGCCTACTACGATAGCAATCAGCCCCAGCATTTT.